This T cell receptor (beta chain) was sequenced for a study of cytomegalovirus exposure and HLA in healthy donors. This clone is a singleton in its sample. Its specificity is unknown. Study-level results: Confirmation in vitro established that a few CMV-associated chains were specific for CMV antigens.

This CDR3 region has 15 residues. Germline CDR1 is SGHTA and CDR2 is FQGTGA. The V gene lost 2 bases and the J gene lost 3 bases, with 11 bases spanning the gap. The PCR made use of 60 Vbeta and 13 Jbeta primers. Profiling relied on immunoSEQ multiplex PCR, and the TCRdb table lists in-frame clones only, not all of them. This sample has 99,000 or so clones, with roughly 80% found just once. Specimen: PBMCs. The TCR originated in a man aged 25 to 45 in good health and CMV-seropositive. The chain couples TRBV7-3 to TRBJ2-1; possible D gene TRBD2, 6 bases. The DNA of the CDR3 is TGTGCCAGCAGCTTAGCGGGGCCAGACTACAATGAGCAGTTCTTC. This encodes CASSLAGPDYNEQFF.